The 27 T cell receptor beta chains below come from one sample, sequenced in a study of blood T cell repertoires in COVID-19. Produced via immunoSEQ multiplex PCR; TCRdb's table is partial and in-frame only. The sample lists tens of thousands of clones; approximately 89% were seen once. Material for sequencing was peripheral blood. The source is a woman aged 60-70 years with active COVID-19.

The chain has TRBV9 and TRBJ2-2, with 8 bases identical to TRBD2. V shed 7 bases, J shed 4 bases, and the junction held 6 bases outside the gene matches. Germline V gives CDR1 SGDLS, CDR2 YYNGEE. CDR3 length: 14 residues. CDR3 protein: CASSGLAGTGELFF. The CDR3 nucleotides read TGTGCCAGCTCCGGCCTAGCGGGCACCGGGGAGCTGTTTTTT.

CDR3 amino acids: CASTRGRANYGYTF. The CDR3 nucleotides read TGTGCCAGTACAAGAGGCAGAGCTAACTATGGCTACACCTTC. This chain joins TRBV19 and TRBJ1-2; D not certain. The germline V gene encodes CDR1 LNHDA and CDR2 SQIVND (reference sequence). This CDR3 spans 14 amino acids. V was shortened by 7 bases and J by 0 bases, with 12 bases between the two germline ends.

This clone was observed a few times. The V call is TRBV7-7, the J call TRBJ1-4, with 7 bases identical to TRBD1. Per germline, CDR1 SSHAT and CDR2 FNYEAQ (reference sequence). CDR3 size: 13 residues. CDR3 protein: CAITGATNEKLFF. As DNA, the CDR3 is TGTGCAATCACAGGGGCAACTAATGAAAAACTGTTTTTT.

The table lists this clone with a count of one. This sequence joins TRBV28 and TRBJ2-7, with 9 bases that match TRBD2. CDR1 is MDHEN, CDR2 SYDVKM, per germline. CDR3 length: 15 residues. J gave up 1 base and V 6 bases, and 7 bases lay outside the gene matches. This chain's CDR3 is CASSTHSGRSYEQYF. The CDR3 DNA reads TGTGCCAGCAGCACGCATAGCGGGAGATCCTACGAGCAGTACTTC.

This clone was observed a few times. This chain joins TRBV4-1 and TRBJ2-3; 9 positions agree with TRBD2. V shed 3 bases and J 5 bases; nucleotides not matched to a gene: 9. In germline, CDR1 is MGHRA, CDR2 YSYEKL. The CDR3 extends over 16 amino acids. Written as DNA, the CDR3 is TGCGCCAGCAGCCATGTGCGGGGGGGCAGAAAAGATACGCAGTATTTT. It yields the protein CASSHVRGGRKDTQYF.

V and J are TRBV5-6 and TRBJ1-2, with 8 bases identical to TRBD1. Germline V gives CDR1 SGHDT, CDR2 YYEEEE. With V trimmed by 0 bases and J by 6 bases, 7 bases remained unmatched. This CDR3 has 15 residues. The CDR3 DNA sequence: TGTGCCAGCAGCTTGGCCGGGACAGGACTGAATGGCTACACCTTC. Translating it yields CASSLAGTGLNGYTF.

This chain connects TRBV9 to TRBJ2-2; D gene uncertain. Germline-derived CDR1 and CDR2 are SGDLS and YYNGEE. This CDR3 comprises 14 residues. V was shortened by 0 bases and J by 2 bases, with 5 bases between the two germline ends. CDR3 DNA sequence: TGTGCCAGCAGCGTAGTCCCAAACACCGGGGAGCTGTTTTTT. This gives the protein CASSVVPNTGELFF.

The chain uses TRBV7-9 and TRBJ1-5; 7 bases fit TRBD1. CDR3 length equals 16 residues. Germline V gene lookup returns CDR1 SEHNR and CDR2 FQNEAQ (reference sequence). The V gene end was trimmed by 4 bases and the J gene end by 0 bases; junction bases not matched to a gene: 6. The CDR3 protein is CASSSSNRGSNQPQHF. CDR3 nucleotides: TGTGCCAGCAGCTCCTCCAACAGGGGTAGCAATCAGCCCCAGCATTTT.

This clone has a handful of counts. This chain uses TRBV4-2 with TRBJ2-2, with unresolved D. Looked up from germline, CDR1 is LGHNA and CDR2 is YNFKEQ. Trimming stripped 0 bases from V and 8 bases from J, with 7 bases between. CDR3 length: 13 amino acids. The chain's CDR3 is CASSQEPAGELFF. The CDR3 coding sequence is TGTGCCAGCAGCCAAGAACCCGCGGGGGAGCTGTTTTTT.

This clone was seen once. The rearrangement uses TRBV4-3 and TRBJ2-1; TRBD2 matches at 8 bases. The CDR3 loop spans 14 amino acids. Germline CDR1 reads LGHNA; CDR2 reads YSLEER. Unmatched junction bases numbered 1, after V lost 4 bases and J lost 2 bases. CDR3 region: CASSPRGAYNEQFF. The CDR3 DNA reads TGCGCCAGCAGCCCGCGGGGGGCCTACAATGAGCAGTTCTTC.

The chain recombines TRBV6-5 with TRBJ1-2, with 9 bases fitting TRBD1. V gave up 7 bases and J gave up 5 bases; unmatched junction bases: 8. This CDR3 contains 14 residues. Germline assignment: CDR1 MNHEY and CDR2 SVGAGI. CDR3 sequence: CASTLPGQGYGYTF. In nucleotides, the CDR3 is TGTGCCAGCACTCTACCGGGACAGGGTTATGGCTACACCTTC.

The genes are TRBV5-1 and TRBJ1-1; TRBD1 is a possible D gene (5 bases). Germline-derived CDR1 and CDR2 are SGHRS and YFSETQ. Trimming cost V 0 bases and J 6 bases, with 15 bases left between them. CDR3 length: 15 residues. The CDR3 DNA reads TGCGCCAGCAGCTTGGCCGTAGGGGCGGGGTCTGAAGCTTTCTTT. This codes for CASSLAVGAGSEAFF.

This chain joins TRBV14 and TRBJ1-4; D is unclear. The ends were cut back, 0 bases at V and 11 bases at J, with 10 bases in the middle. There are 13 residues in the CDR3. CDR1 and CDR2 from the germline V gene are SGHDN and FVKESK. CDR3 residues: CASSQDRLGKLFF. In DNA, the CDR3 is TGTGCCAGCAGCCAAGACAGGTTAGGTAAACTGTTTTTT.

The chain has TRBV18 and TRBJ2-3, with TRBD1 matching 7 bases. The CDR3 has 17 residues. V trimming: 5 bases; J trimming: 4 bases; junction bases outside the gene matches: 15. Germline-derived CDR1 and CDR2 are KGHSH and LQKENI. The chain's CDR3 is CASSYEEETGWADTQYF. In nucleotides, the CDR3 is TGTGCCAGCTCATACGAGGAAGAGACAGGGTGGGCAGATACGCAGTATTTT.

DNA for the CDR3: TGTGCCAGCAGTACACAGGGAGTCCACGAGCAGTACTTC. Its protein product is CASSTQGVHEQYF. This rearrangement joins TRBV11-2 to TRBJ2-7, with TRBD1 as a possible D gene (6 bases). This CDR3 contains 13 residues. V lost 6 bases, J lost 5 bases, and 14 bases lay in between. Germline lookup yields CDR1 SGHAT and CDR2 FQNNGV.

The chain recombines TRBV12-3 or TRBV12-4 with TRBJ2-7, with TRBD2 as a possible D gene (7 bases). V gave up 5 bases and J gave up 7 bases, with 15 bases separating them. The CDR3 runs to 13 residues. This chain's CDR3 is CASSLKGGGEQYF. CDR3 DNA sequence: TGTGCCAGCAGTCTCAAGGGGGGGGGTGAGCAGTACTTC.

The chain links TRBV18 to TRBJ1-1; D is unresolved. This CDR3 region has 13 residues. Trimming left V 5 bases short and J 0 bases short, with 7 bases between. CDR1 and CDR2 (germline): KGHSH, LQKENI. CDR3 sequence reads: CASSSDMNTEAFF. The CDR3 coding sequence is TGTGCCAGCTCATCCGACATGAACACTGAAGCTTTCTTT.

Turning to this clone: Mismatch with germline at one junction end may stem from a read error. The V and J genes are TRBV11-2 and TRBJ2-7, with D maybe TRBD1 (6 bases). Germline lookup yields CDR1 SGHAT and CDR2 FQNNGV. This CDR3 contains 15 residues. The CDR3 spells CASSLDRVGQILLGF. The CDR3 DNA follows: TGTGCCAGCAGCTTAGACCGTGTAGGACAGATACTATTGGGCTTC. The whole variable domain, remainder taken from reference TRBV11-2 and TRBJ2-7, is EAGVAQSPRYKIIEKRQSVAFWCNPISGHATLYWYQQILGQGPKLLIQFQNNGVVDDSQLPKDRFSAERLKGVDSTLKIQPAKLEDSAVYLCASSLDRVGQILLGFGPGTRLTVT.

The CDR3 coding sequence is TGTGCCAGTAATCCCACTAGCGGGGGGGCCGATACGCAGTATTTT. The encoded protein is CASNPTSGGADTQYF. The chain recombines TRBV19 with TRBJ2-3; TRBD2 matches 13 bases. Germline loops: CDR1 LNHDA, CDR2 SQIVND (reference sequence). J lost 6 bases, V lost 7 bases, and 7 bases had no gene match. This CDR3 region has 15 residues.

The CDR3 coding sequence is TGTGCCAGCAGTGACGGTCCCGCTGAAGCTTTCTTT. It specifies CASSDGPAEAFF. The chain links TRBV6-1 to TRBJ1-1; D is ambiguous. CDR1 and CDR2 (germline): MNHNS, SASEGT. Trimming removed 3 bases at V and 6 bases at J, with 8 bases between. This CDR3 comprises 12 residues.

This clone has a single count. V usage is TRBV12-3 or TRBV12-4 and J usage is TRBJ2-7; TRBD1 agrees at 8 bases. The length of the CDR3 is 13 residues. V shed 5 bases and J 3 bases; nucleotides not matched to a gene: 3. Here the CDR3 reads CASSITGGYEQYF. CDR3 nucleotides: TGTGCCAGCAGTATCACAGGGGGCTACGAGCAGTACTTC.

V and J are TRBV20-1 and TRBJ1-1; D not resolved. V was shortened by 2 bases and J by 4 bases, with 5 bases between the two germline ends. This CDR3 spans 11 amino acids. The V gene's germline CDR1 is DFQATT and CDR2 SNEGSKA (reference sequence). DNA of the CDR3: TGCAGTGCTAGAAGGAGCACTGAAGCTTTCTTT. It translates to CSARRSTEAFF.

This chain connects TRBV13 to TRBJ2-1, with 12 bases identical to TRBD2. The germline CDR1 and CDR2 sequences are PRHDT and FYEKMQ (reference sequence). Trimming at V came to 3 bases and at J to 0 bases, leaving 12 bases not matched to a gene. The CDR3 extends over 20 amino acids. The CDR3 DNA is TGTGCCAGCAGCTTCTGGCAGAGGACTAGCGGGAAAAGCTCCTACAATGAGCAGTTCTTC. Protein sequence: CASSFWQRTSGKSSYNEQFF.

The chain links TRBV18 to TRBJ2-1, with a weak D call TRBD1 (5 bases). From germline, CDR1 is KGHSH and CDR2 LQKENI. CDR3 length: 12 amino acids. The V end was cut by 3 bases, the J end by 6 bases, with 6 bases between. CDR3 DNA: TGTGCCAGCTCACCGCAGGGCAATGAGCAGTTCTTC. This sequence encodes CASSPQGNEQFF.

The gene calls are TRBV4-2 and TRBJ1-5; 10 nucleotides match TRBD1. This CDR3 spans 15 amino acids. J was trimmed by 6 bases and V by 0 bases; bases with no gene match: 2. The germline CDR1 and CDR2 sequences are LGHNA and YNFKEQ. In nucleotides, the CDR3 is TGTGCCAGCAGCCAAGAGGGGACAGGGGTTCAGCCCCAGCATTTT. It specifies CASSQEGTGVQPQHF.

This chain uses TRBV5-6 with TRBJ1-2; TRBD1 might be the D (6 bases). V lost 4 bases to trimming and J lost 4 bases, with 11 bases between them. Germline CDR1 reads SGHDT; CDR2 reads YYEEEE. This CDR3 contains 13 residues. This CDR3 reads CASSLRDIYGYTF. CDR3 DNA sequence: TGTGCCAGCAGCCTCAGGGACATCTATGGCTACACCTTC.

V is TRBV7-2 and J is TRBJ1-6; D possibly corresponds to TRBD1 (6 bases). The CDR3 loop spans 15 amino acids. The germline V and J ends were trimmed by 5 bases and 8 bases, with 16 bases remaining between them. Germline V gene sequence: CDR1 SGHTA, CDR2 FQGNSA. CDR3 bases: TGTGCCAGCAGCCCCCAGGACAGCCTATATTCACCCCTCCACTTT. It encodes CASSPQDSLYSPLHF.